These 19 T cell receptor beta chains were all obtained from the same sample, sequenced in a study of blood T cell repertoires in COVID-19. Profiling relied on immunoSEQ multiplex PCR, and the TCRdb table lists in-frame clones only, not all of them. This table holds about 250,000 clones, about 86% found once. Sequenced material: peripheral blood. All receptors come from a man at least 80 years old with acute or convalescent COVID-19.

The chain has TRBV27 and TRBJ1-2; TRBD1 aligns across 10 bases. Germline assignment: CDR1 MNHEY and CDR2 SMNVEV (reference sequence). The CDR3 loop spans 17 amino acids. V shed 8 bases and J 2 bases; nucleotides not matched to a gene: 14. The CDR3: CASGRRDRGIRNYGYTF. The CDR3, as DNA: TGTGCCAGCGGAAGGAGGGACAGGGGAATTAGAAACTATGGCTACACCTTC.

This chain links TRBV7-2 with TRBJ2-5; 11 bases fit TRBD2. The CDR3 runs 16 residues. The ends lost 5 bases at V and 2 bases at J; junction bases unmatched: 7. The germline V gene has CDR1 SGHTA and CDR2 FQGNSA. The DNA of the CDR3 is TGTGCCAGCAGCATTAGCGGGGGGGACTTGCAAGAGACCCAGTACTTC. Translated: CASSISGGDLQETQYF.

The chain is built from TRBV18 and TRBJ2-1; 9 nucleotides align to TRBD1. The CDR3 contains 15 residues. V trimming: 6 bases; J trimming: 7 bases; junction bases outside the gene matches: 10. Germline CDR1 KGHSH, CDR2 LQKENI. CDR3 nucleotide sequence: TGTGCCAGCTCGCTAGCCACAGGGGGCTGGAATGAGCAGTTCTTC. Amino acids: CASSLATGGWNEQFF.

This clone came up a few times. This sequence joins TRBV6-5 and TRBJ2-7; 9 bases match TRBD2. CDR3 size: 14 residues. The V segment lost 6 bases and the J segment 9 bases; nucleotides outside the gene matches: 12. The germline gives CDR1 MNHEY, CDR2 SVGAGI. The DNA for the CDR3 is TGTGCCAGCAGCCCACAGCGGGAGGCAGTCTCGCAGTACTTC. Protein sequence: CASSPQREAVSQYF.

The J gene is TRBJ2-5, the V gene TRBV4-1, with D perhaps TRBD2 (6 bases). The CDR3 contains 15 residues. CDR1 and CDR2 (germline): MGHRA, YSYEKL. The ends were cut back, 1 base at V and 2 bases at J, with 11 bases in the middle. CDR3 DNA sequence: TGCGCCAGCAGCCAAGGCGGGACTCCTCAAGAGACCCAGTACTTC. It is translated as CASSQGGTPQETQYF.

V gene TRBV3-1 (or the pseudogene TRBV3-2) combines with J gene TRBJ2-3; 10 bases map to TRBD1. The CDR3 spans 15 residues. The J segment lost 5 bases and the V segment lost 4 bases, leaving 6 bases of the junction unmatched. Looked up from germline, CDR1 is LGHDT and CDR2 is YNNKEL (reference sequence). The CDR3 nucleotides read TGTGCCAGCAGCCGAGACAGGGGGCGCGAAGATACGCAGTATTTT. This encodes CASSRDRGREDTQYF.

The chain links TRBV19 to TRBJ1-5; 8 nucleotides line up with TRBD1. CDR3 length: 14 amino acids. From germline, CDR1 is LNHDA and CDR2 SQIVND (reference sequence). With V trimmed by 5 bases and J by 7 bases, 7 bases remained unmatched. As DNA, the CDR3 is TGTGCCAGTAGTCCGGACAGGGTGGAACAGCCCCAGCATTTT. It specifies CASSPDRVEQPQHF.

The chain uses TRBV4-2 and TRBJ1-1; 8 nucleotides agree with TRBD1. Losses at the gene ends were 4 bases for V and 1 base for J; bases not matched to a gene: 5. This CDR3 contains 15 residues. The germline V gene encodes CDR1 LGHNA and CDR2 YNFKEQ. The CDR3 loop is CASSPVDRANTEAFF. CDR3 sequence (DNA): TGTGCCAGCAGCCCCGTGGACAGGGCGAACACTGAAGCTTTCTTT.

V and J are TRBV24-1 and TRBJ1-4; possibly TRBD1 for D (5 bases). The CDR3 runs 17 residues. Germline assignment: CDR1 KGHDR and CDR2 SFDVKD. V was clipped by 4 bases and J by 6 bases, with 20 bases between them. CDR3 sequence: CATSEPSGRGGHEKLFF. CDR3 DNA sequence: TGTGCCACCAGTGAGCCCTCTGGGCGGGGCGGGCATGAAAAACTGTTTTTT.

This chain connects TRBV5-4 to TRBJ2-1, with TRBD2 identical over 10 bases. Germline V gives CDR1 SGHNT, CDR2 YYREEE (reference sequence). V trimming: 4 bases; J trimming: 3 bases; junction bases outside the gene matches: 4. The CDR3 spans 15 residues. The CDR3 DNA reads TGTGCCAGCAGCCCAGGACTAGCGGACTACAATGAGCAGTTCTTC. It translates to CASSPGLADYNEQFF.

This clone was seen a handful of times. This chain joins TRBV19 and TRBJ2-1; 9 nucleotides match TRBD1. The CDR3 length is 14 residues. The germline CDR1 and CDR2 sequences are LNHDA and SQIVND (reference sequence). Trimming took 8 bases from V and 4 from J; bases not matched to a gene: 6. This chain's CDR3 is CASLGQGKYNEQFF. The CDR3 DNA is TGTGCCAGTCTAGGACAGGGGAAGTACAATGAGCAGTTCTTC.

This clone has only one observation. The genes are TRBV19 and TRBJ2-7; TRBD1 agrees at 9 bases. The CDR3 is made up of 18 amino acids. CDR1 LNHDA and CDR2 SQIVND come from the germline V gene (reference sequence). V trimming: 5 bases; J trimming: 2 bases; junction bases outside the gene matches: 16. The CDR3 region has the DNA TGTGCCAGTAGTGACCCCGGGATCGGACAGGGGAAGCCCTACGAGCAGTACTTC. Translated: CASSDPGIGQGKPYEQYF.

This chain joins TRBV18 and TRBJ1-5; no reliable D call. This CDR3 region has 14 residues. Germline values: CDR1 KGHSH, CDR2 LQKENI. Trimming took off 3 bases at V and 5 bases at J, with 11 bases between the two ends. CDR3 loop: CASSPTGGYQPQHF. In DNA form, the CDR3 reads TGTGCCAGCTCACCGACGGGTGGGTATCAGCCCCAGCATTTT.

As to this clone: This same CDR3 is encoded by further DNA sequences in the sample. The gene calls are TRBV30 and TRBJ2-7, with D tentatively TRBD1 (5 bases). The length of the CDR3 is 12 residues. Trimming took off 0 bases at V and 4 bases at J, with 7 bases between the two ends. Germline V lookup: CDR1 GTSNPN, CDR2 SVGIG (reference sequence). CDR3 sequence (DNA): TGTGCCTGGAGTGTATCAGGGTACGAGCAGTACTTC. This sequence encodes CAWSVSGYEQYF.

The chain couples TRBV19 to TRBJ2-3; 11 bases align to TRBD2. Trimming at V came to 5 bases and at J to 5 bases, leaving 6 bases not matched to a gene. Germline V CDR1 and CDR2: LNHDA, SQIVND (reference sequence). The CDR3 has 15 residues. CDR3 nucleotide sequence: TGTGCCAGTAGTCGGGAACTAGCGGGGGTAGATACGCAGTATTTT. It translates to CASSRELAGVDTQYF.

This chain's CDR3 is CAWSVRGGALSEQFF. Here the CDR3 DNA reads TGTGCCTGGAGTGTACGCGGGGGGGCTTTATCCGAGCAGTTCTTC. The V and J genes are TRBV30 and TRBJ2-1; 9 bases map to TRBD2. Germline CDR1 GTSNPN, CDR2 SVGIG (reference sequence). V dropped 0 bases and J dropped 10; count of bases not matched to a gene: 10. The CDR3 loop spans 15 amino acids.

The rearrangement joins TRBV29-1 to TRBJ2-1, with a possible D match to TRBD2 (5 bases). The V and J ends lost 4 bases and 2 bases respectively, with 9 bases between them. Germline CDR1 reads SQVTM; CDR2 reads ANQGSEA. The CDR3 loop spans 13 amino acids. CDR3 DNA sequence: TGCAGCGTTGCCGAGGGTACCTACAATGAGCAGTTCTTC. Amino acid sequence: CSVAEGTYNEQFF.

The J gene is TRBJ2-5, the V gene TRBV27; D may be TRBD2 (6 bases). The length of the CDR3 is 13 residues. Trimming took off 8 bases at V and 0 bases at J, with 10 bases between the two ends. The germline V gene encodes CDR1 MNHEY and CDR2 SMNVEV (reference sequence). CDR3 region: CASGGSNQETQYF. The CDR3 region has the DNA TGTGCCAGCGGGGGGTCGAACCAAGAGACCCAGTACTTC.

The chain recombines TRBV28 with TRBJ1-2; unclear D gene. The V end was cut by 8 bases, the J end by 6 bases, with 13 bases between. Germline assignment: CDR1 MDHEN and CDR2 SYDVKM. The CDR3 length is 12 residues. The CDR3, as DNA: TGTGCCAGCGGCAGATCGGGGAATGGCTACACCTTC. Encoded protein: CASGRSGNGYTF.